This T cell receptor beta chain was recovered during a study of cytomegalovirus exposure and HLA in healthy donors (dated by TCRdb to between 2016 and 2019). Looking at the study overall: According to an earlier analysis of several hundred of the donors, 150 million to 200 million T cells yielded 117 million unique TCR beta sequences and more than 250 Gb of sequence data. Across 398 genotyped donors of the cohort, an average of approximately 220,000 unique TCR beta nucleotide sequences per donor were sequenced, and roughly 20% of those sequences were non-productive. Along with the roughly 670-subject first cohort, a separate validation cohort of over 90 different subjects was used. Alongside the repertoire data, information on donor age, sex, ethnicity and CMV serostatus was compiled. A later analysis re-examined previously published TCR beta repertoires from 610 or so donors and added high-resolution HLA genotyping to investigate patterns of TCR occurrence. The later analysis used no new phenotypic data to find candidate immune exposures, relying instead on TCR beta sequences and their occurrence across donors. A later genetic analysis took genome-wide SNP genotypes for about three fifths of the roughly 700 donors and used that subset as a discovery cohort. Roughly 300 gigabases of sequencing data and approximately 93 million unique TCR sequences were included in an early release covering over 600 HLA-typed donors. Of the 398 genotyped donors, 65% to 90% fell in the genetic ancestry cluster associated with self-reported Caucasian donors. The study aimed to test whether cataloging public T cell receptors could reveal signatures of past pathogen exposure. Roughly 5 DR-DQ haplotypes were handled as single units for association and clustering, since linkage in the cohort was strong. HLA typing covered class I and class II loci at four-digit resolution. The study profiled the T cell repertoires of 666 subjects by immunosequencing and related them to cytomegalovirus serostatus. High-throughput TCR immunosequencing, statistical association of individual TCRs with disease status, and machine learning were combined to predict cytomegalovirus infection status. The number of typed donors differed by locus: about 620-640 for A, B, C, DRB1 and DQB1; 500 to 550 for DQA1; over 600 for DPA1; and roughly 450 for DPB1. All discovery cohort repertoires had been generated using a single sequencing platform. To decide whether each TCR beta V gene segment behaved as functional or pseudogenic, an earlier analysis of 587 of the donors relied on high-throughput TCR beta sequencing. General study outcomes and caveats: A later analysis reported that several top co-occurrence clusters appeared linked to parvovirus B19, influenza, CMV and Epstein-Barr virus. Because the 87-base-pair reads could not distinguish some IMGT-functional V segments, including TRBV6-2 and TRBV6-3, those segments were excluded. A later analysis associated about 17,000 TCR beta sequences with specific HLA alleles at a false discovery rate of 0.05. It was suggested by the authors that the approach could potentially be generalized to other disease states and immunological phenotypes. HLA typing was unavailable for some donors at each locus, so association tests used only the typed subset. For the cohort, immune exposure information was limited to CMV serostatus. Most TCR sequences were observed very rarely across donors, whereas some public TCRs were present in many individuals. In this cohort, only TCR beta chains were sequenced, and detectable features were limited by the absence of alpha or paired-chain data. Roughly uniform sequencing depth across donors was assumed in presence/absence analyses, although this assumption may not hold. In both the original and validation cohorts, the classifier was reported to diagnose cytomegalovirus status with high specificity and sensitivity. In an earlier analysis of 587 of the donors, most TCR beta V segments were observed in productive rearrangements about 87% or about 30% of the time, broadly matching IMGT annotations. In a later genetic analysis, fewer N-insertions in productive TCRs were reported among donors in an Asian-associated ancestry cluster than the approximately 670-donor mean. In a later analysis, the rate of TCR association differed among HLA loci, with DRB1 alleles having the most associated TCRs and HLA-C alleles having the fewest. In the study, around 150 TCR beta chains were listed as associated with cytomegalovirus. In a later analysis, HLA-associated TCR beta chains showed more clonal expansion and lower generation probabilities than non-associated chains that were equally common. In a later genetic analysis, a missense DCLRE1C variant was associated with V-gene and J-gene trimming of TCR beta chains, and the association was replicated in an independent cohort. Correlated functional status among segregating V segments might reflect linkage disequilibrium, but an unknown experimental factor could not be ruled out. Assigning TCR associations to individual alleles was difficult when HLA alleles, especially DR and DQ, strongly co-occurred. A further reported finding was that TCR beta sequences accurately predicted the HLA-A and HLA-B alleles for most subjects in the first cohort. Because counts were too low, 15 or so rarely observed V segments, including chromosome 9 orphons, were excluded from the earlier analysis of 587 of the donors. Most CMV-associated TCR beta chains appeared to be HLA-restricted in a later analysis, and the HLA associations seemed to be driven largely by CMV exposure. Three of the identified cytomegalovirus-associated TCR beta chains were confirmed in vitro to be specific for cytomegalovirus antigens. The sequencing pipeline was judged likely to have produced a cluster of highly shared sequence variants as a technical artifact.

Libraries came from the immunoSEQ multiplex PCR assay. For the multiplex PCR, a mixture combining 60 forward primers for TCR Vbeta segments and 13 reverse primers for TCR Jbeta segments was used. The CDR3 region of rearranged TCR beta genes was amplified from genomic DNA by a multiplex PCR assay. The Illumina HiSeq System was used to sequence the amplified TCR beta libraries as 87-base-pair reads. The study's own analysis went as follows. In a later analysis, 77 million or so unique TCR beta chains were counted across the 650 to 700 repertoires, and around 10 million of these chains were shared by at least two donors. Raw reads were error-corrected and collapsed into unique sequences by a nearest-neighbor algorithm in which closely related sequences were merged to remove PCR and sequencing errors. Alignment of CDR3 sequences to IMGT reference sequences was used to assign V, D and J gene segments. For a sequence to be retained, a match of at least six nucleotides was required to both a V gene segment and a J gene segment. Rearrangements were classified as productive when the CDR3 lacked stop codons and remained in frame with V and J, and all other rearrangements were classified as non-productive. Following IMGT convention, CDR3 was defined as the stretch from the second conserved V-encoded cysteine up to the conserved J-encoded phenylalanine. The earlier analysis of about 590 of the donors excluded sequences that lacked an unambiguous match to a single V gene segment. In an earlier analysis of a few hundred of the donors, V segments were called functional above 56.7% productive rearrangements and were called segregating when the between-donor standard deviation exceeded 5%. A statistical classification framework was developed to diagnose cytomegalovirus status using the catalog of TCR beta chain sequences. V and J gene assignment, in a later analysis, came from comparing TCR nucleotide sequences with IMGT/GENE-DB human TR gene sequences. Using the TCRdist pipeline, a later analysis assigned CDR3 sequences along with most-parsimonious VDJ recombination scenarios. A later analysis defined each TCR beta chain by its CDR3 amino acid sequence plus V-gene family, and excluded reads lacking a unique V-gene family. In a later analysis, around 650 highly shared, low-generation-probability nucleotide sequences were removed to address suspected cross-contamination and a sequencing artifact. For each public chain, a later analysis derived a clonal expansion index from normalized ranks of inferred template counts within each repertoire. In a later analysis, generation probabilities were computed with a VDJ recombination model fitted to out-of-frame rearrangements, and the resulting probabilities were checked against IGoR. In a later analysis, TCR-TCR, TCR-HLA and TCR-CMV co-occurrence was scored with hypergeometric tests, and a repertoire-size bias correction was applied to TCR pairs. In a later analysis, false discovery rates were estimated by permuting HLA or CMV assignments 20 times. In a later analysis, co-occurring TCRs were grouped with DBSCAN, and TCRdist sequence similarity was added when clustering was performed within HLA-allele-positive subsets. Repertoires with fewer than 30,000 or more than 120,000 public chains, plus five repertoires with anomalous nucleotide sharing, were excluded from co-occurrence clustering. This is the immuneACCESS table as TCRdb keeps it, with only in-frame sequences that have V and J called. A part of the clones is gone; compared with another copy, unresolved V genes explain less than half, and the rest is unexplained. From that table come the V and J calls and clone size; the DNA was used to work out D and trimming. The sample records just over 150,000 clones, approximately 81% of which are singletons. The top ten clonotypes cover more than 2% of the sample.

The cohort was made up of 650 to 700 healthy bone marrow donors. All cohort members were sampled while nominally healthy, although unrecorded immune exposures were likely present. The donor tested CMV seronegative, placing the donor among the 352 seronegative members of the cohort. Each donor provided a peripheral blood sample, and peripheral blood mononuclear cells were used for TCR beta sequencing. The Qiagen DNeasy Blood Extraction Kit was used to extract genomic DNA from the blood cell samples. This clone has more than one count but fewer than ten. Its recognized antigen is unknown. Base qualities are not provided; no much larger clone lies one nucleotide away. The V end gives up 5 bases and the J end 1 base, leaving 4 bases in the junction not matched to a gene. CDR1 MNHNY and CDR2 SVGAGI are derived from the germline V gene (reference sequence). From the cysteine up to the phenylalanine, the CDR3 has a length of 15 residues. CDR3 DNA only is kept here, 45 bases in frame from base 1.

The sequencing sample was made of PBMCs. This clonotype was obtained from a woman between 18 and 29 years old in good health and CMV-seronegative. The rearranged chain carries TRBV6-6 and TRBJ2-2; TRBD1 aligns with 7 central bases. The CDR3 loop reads CASSVQGWNTGELFF. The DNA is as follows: TGTGCCAGCAGTGTACAGGGGTGGAACACCGGGGAGCTGTTTTTT.